This T cell receptor (beta chain) was recovered during a study of shared clonotypes between healthy human individuals. In regard to this clone: Its antigen remains unknown.

This CDR3 region has 14 residues. From germline, CDR1 is MNHEY and CDR2 SVGAGI. V lost 4 bases to trimming and J lost 4 bases, with 11 bases between them. Study-level results: Sequencing depth was a factor that was expected to affect clonotype sharing among donors.

TCRdb's table, derived via immunoSEQ multiplex PCR, lists solely in-frame clones and lacks some. The sample lists about 640,000 clones, 60% to 80% seen once, with less than 2% in the top ten. Nashville, Tennessee was home to all donors, each a Caucasian adult. The chain links TRBV6-5 to TRBJ1-5, with D hard to call. The TCR originated in a woman in her twenties or thirties in good health. Input material: memory CD4+ T cells sorted from blood. Subset of the sample: CD45RA-negative fraction. The CDR3 region has the DNA TGTGCCAGCAGTTCAAGACGTTCTAATCAGCCCCAGCATTTT. Protein product: CASSSRRSNQPQHF.